Below are 22 T cell receptor beta chains sequenced from a single sample in a study of control samples from healthy donors and cancer patients. Using immunoSEQ multiplex PCR, the repertoire was profiled, and TCRdb retains in-frame clones only, with some absent. The data hold about 75,000 clones, with more than 80% observed a single time. Sequenced input: blood. Every receptor here comes from a man aged 45-60 years in good health.

The table lists this clone with a count of one. This rearrangement joins TRBV6-2 or TRBV6-3 to TRBJ2-1, with unresolved D. This CDR3 contains 17 residues. V lost 4 bases and J lost 3, with 19 bases in between. Looked up from germline, CDR1 is MNHEY and CDR2 is SVGEGT. For the CDR3, the DNA is TGTGCCAGCAGTTCGGAAGAAGCGAGTACCAACTACAATGAGCAGTTCTTC. This encodes CASSSEEASTNYNEQFF.

The chain is built from TRBV4-2 and TRBJ1-2; a possible D gene is TRBD1 (5 bases). This CDR3 is built from 16 residues. CDR1 and CDR2 from the germline V gene are LGHNA and YNFKEQ. Trimming pared 0 bases from V and 5 bases from J, leaving 16 bases between. The CDR3 loop is CASSQEGSGTRYGYTF. In DNA form, the CDR3 reads TGTGCCAGCAGCCAAGAAGGGTCCGGGACTCGTTATGGCTACACCTTC.

V gene TRBV2 combines with J gene TRBJ1-5, with 7 bases matching TRBD1. J gave up 6 bases and V 5 bases, and 7 bases lay outside the gene matches. Germline V gene data show CDR1 as SNHLY and CDR2 as FYNNEI. CDR3 size: 14 residues. DNA of the CDR3: TGTGCCAGCAGTCTCGGGACAGTTCGTCAGCCCCAGCATTTT. Protein product: CASSLGTVRQPQHF.

This clone was found a few times. The chain joins TRBV5-1 to TRBJ2-2; tentative D call: TRBD1 (7 bases). The CDR3 loop spans 19 amino acids. Germline V gives CDR1 SGHRS, CDR2 YFSETQ. Trimming left V 4 bases short and J 6 bases short, with 28 bases between. CDR3: CASSPGGGRRGLYSGELFF. Here the CDR3 DNA reads TGCGCCAGCAGCCCCGGTGGTGGGAGGAGGGGGCTTTACTCCGGGGAGCTGTTTTTT.

This chain links TRBV11-2 with TRBJ2-3; 12 bases agree with TRBD2. The CDR3 covers 14 residues. With V trimmed by 5 bases and J by 5 bases, 2 bases remained unmatched. Germline V CDR1 and CDR2: SGHAT, FQNNGV. The CDR3 DNA reads as TGTGCCAGCAGCCCGGGACTAGCGGGAGATACGCAGTATTTT. This gives the protein CASSPGLAGDTQYF. Using reference TRBV11-2 and TRBJ2-3 for the parts outside the CDR3, the full variable domain is EAGVAQSPRYKIIEKRQSVAFWCNPISGHATLYWYQQILGQGPKLLIQFQNNGVVDDSQLPKDRFSAERLKGVDSTLKIQPAKLEDSAVYLCASSPGLAGDTQYFGPGTRLTVL.

V is TRBV19 and J is TRBJ1-3, with a weak D call TRBD1 (5 bases). CDR3 length: 15 amino acids. Germline lookup yields CDR1 LNHDA and CDR2 SQIVND (reference sequence). V was trimmed by 9 bases and J by 4 bases, leaving 19 bases between them. As DNA, the CDR3 is TGTGCCAGCAGCCTCGGGGGGGGACCCGGAAACACCATATATTTT. Its protein product is CASSLGGGPGNTIYF.

This chain uses TRBV6-5 with TRBJ2-7; weak D call: TRBD1 (5 bases). The germline gives CDR1 MNHEY, CDR2 SVGAGI. The CDR3 runs to 12 residues. Trimming took off 6 bases at V and 6 bases at J, with 12 bases between the two ends. The CDR3 reads CASRRLGAEQYF. CDR3 nucleotide sequence: TGTGCCAGCAGACGCTTAGGGGCCGAGCAGTACTTC.

CDR3 sequence reads: CASSIRYSYEQYF. The CDR3 nucleotides are TGTGCCAGTAGTATAAGGTATTCCTACGAGCAGTACTTC. V is TRBV19 and J is TRBJ2-7; D unresolved. CDR1 is LNHDA and CDR2 is SQIVND in the germline V gene (reference sequence). The length of the CDR3 is 13 residues. With 2 bases removed from V and 1 base from J, the gap between germline ends came to 6 bases. The full variable domain, its missing parts supplied by reference TRBV19 and TRBJ2-7, is DGGITQSPKYLFRKEGQNVTLSCEQNLNHDAMYWYRQDPGQGLRLIYYSQIVNDFQKGDIAEGYSVSREKKESFPLTVTSAQKNPTAFYLCASSIRYSYEQYFGPGTRLTVT.

This chain joins TRBV13 and TRBJ2-3; 7 bases agree with TRBD2. The CDR3 extends over 15 amino acids. CDR1 and CDR2 from the germline V gene are PRHDT and FYEKMQ (reference sequence). V was clipped by 0 bases and J by 3 bases; unmatched bases: 3. CDR3: CASSLGGGTTDTQYF. CDR3 DNA: TGTGCCAGCAGCTTAGGGGGAGGGACTACAGATACGCAGTATTTT.

This sequence joins TRBV21-1 and TRBJ2-1; the DNA was not compared with TRBD1, the D call given in the table. TRBV21-1 corresponds to a pseudogene. The CDR3 is made up of 12 amino acids. The CDR3, as DNA: TGTGCCAGCAGCAAAAGGGGCTTGGGGCAGTTCTTC. Protein sequence: CASSKRGLGQFF.

The chain uses TRBV20-1 and TRBJ2-1, with 9 bases that match TRBD1. Germline CDR1 reads DFQATT; CDR2 reads SNEGSKA (reference sequence). The ends lost 3 bases at V and 6 bases at J; junction bases unmatched: 3. CDR3 length: 13 residues. The CDR3 loop is CSASETGGNEQFF. The DNA for the CDR3 is TGCAGTGCTAGTGAGACAGGGGGCAATGAGCAGTTCTTC.

The chain combines TRBV30 with TRBJ2-1, with unresolved D. V lost 5 bases and J 6 bases, leaving 17 bases between the germline ends. The CDR3 contains 14 residues. The germline CDR1 and CDR2 sequences are GTSNPN and SVGIG (reference sequence). CDR3 in amino acids: CAWAVESLRNEQFF. DNA of the CDR3: TGTGCCTGGGCAGTGGAGTCGTTGCGCAATGAGCAGTTCTTC. Using reference TRBV30 and TRBJ2-1 for the parts outside the CDR3, the full variable domain is SQTIHQWPATLVQPVGSPLSLECTVEGTSNPNLYWYRQAAGRGLQLLFYSVGIGQISSEVPQNLSASRPQDRQFILSSKKLLLSDSGFYLCAWAVESLRNEQFFGPGTRLTVL.

This clone has just a few counts. This chain uses TRBV10-3 with TRBJ2-7; TRBD1 aligns across 10 bases. CDR3 length: 13 amino acids. J was trimmed by 1 base and V by 9 bases; bases with no gene match: 3. Germline-derived CDR1 and CDR2 are ENHRY and SYGVKD. The CDR3 region has the DNA TGTGCCATAGGACAGGGGGAGTCCTACGAGCAGTACTTC. Amino acid sequence: CAIGQGESYEQYF.

A few counts support this clone. The chain is built from TRBV6-5 and TRBJ1-1; 9 positions match TRBD1. V lost 8 bases, J lost 1 base, and 2 bases stayed unmatched. The germline CDR1 and CDR2 sequences are MNHEY and SVGAGI. CDR3 length equals 13 residues. The CDR3 sequence: CASQGQGNTEAFF. CDR3 nucleotides: TGTGCCAGCCAGGGACAGGGGAACACTGAAGCTTTCTTT.

The gene calls are TRBV2 and TRBJ2-7; TRBD1 matches at 11 bases. V shed 8 bases and J 3 bases; nucleotides not matched to a gene: 6. The germline V gene encodes CDR1 SNHLY and CDR2 FYNNEI. CDR3 length: 14 residues. In DNA form, the CDR3 reads TGTGCCAGCCGGACAGGGGGCTCTTTCTACGAGCAGTACTTC. It specifies CASRTGGSFYEQYF.

The V call is TRBV27, the J call TRBJ1-2; 10 bases are a match to TRBD1. Germline V gene data show CDR1 as MNHEY and CDR2 as SMNVEV (reference sequence). The junction had 5 bases not matched to a gene; V was cut back by 10 bases and J by 3 bases. CDR3 length equals 13 residues. CDR3 in DNA: TGTGCCACTGGGGGACAGGGGCACTATGGCTACACCTTC. Translating gives CATGGQGHYGYTF.

The chain employs TRBV6-6 and TRBJ2-7, with TRBD1 as a possible D gene (5 bases). Germline CDR1 MNHNY, CDR2 SVGAGI (reference sequence). The length of the CDR3 is 16 residues. Trimming shortened V by 5 bases and J by 3 bases, and 20 bases separated the two germline ends. Written as DNA, the CDR3 is TGTGCCAGCAGTCAGTCCGGTGGGGCAGCCAACTACGAGCAGTACTTC. This gives the protein CASSQSGGAANYEQYF.

The chain couples TRBV28 to TRBJ1-5; the D gene is possibly TRBD1 (5 bases). CDR1 is MDHEN and CDR2 is SYDVKM in the germline V gene. Deletions cut 8 bases from V and 8 bases from J, with 19 bases between. The CDR3 extends over 14 amino acids. CDR3: CASHGAVIKEPQHF. DNA of the CDR3: TGTGCCAGCCACGGGGCCGTTATCAAAGAGCCCCAGCATTTT.

V and J are TRBV27 and TRBJ1-5; the match to TRBD1 covers 9 bases. CDR3 length: 15 amino acids. V trimming: 6 bases; J trimming: 7 bases; junction bases outside the gene matches: 10. Germline V gene data show CDR1 as MNHEY and CDR2 as SMNVEV (reference sequence). In nucleotides, the CDR3 is TGTGCCAGCAGCCCGACAGGGGGAGTAAGGCAGCCCCAGCATTTT. As protein: CASSPTGGVRQPQHF.

CDR3 region: CSASNPSGYGYTF. CDR3 DNA sequence: TGCAGTGCTAGTAATCCGAGTGGCTATGGCTACACCTTC. The rearrangement uses TRBV20-1 and TRBJ1-2; D gene ambiguous. The CDR3 has 13 amino acids. Trimming took off 3 bases at V and 4 bases at J, with 12 bases between the two ends. CDR1 DFQATT and CDR2 SNEGSKA come from the germline V gene (reference sequence).

This chain links TRBV21-1 with TRBJ2-4; TRBD1, the D gene given by the table, was not confirmed from the DNA. TRBV21-1 is marked as a pseudogene. There are 14 residues in the CDR3. The CDR3: CASSKVGQENIQYF. CDR3 nucleotide sequence: TGTGCCAGCAGCAAAGTCGGACAAGAAAACATTCAGTACTTC.

The chain carries TRBV2 and TRBJ1-4; TRBD1 aligns across 9 bases. The trim removed 6 bases at V and 8 bases at J, leaving 7 bases unmatched. CDR1 is SNHLY and CDR2 is FYNNEI in the germline V gene. This CDR3 is 14 amino acids long. The CDR3, as DNA: TGTGCCAGCAGGCCCGGGACAGGGCGGGAAAAACTGTTTTTT. Translation: CASRPGTGREKLFF.